The clone carrying this T cell receptor (beta chain) was recorded only once. Sequenced by immunoSEQ multiplex PCR; TCRdb stores in-frame clones only, minus some. The table lists about 2 million clones, about 95% of them singletons. Trimming at V came to 2 bases and at J to 5 bases, leaving 7 bases not matched to a gene. This CDR3 contains 15 residues. CD45RO negativity and positive selection for CCR7 defined naive CD8 cells, a population that excluded terminally differentiated effector memory CD45RA+ cells. These data come from a study of shared clonotypes between healthy human individuals. The V and J genes are TRBV5-7 and TRBJ2-7; TRBD1 aligns across 10 bases. TRBV5-7 is labeled an ORF, and its function is uncertain. The TCR comes from a man in his late teens or twenties in good health. Material: naive CD8+ T cells sorted from blood. This CDR3 is CASSFRDRGTNEQYF. The DNA for the CDR3 is TGTGCCAGCAGCTTCCGGGACAGGGGAACGAACGAGCAGTACTTC.